This T cell receptor (beta chain) was sequenced for a study of blood T cell repertoires in COVID-19. Study-level information: Researchers got acute and convalescent COVID-19 samples from the United States, Italy and Spain.

The CDR3 totals 12 residues. The V end lost 4 bases, the J end lost 6 bases, and 7 bases lay between the germline ends. As handled by the study authors: Amplifying reference gene primers gave estimates of nucleated cell counts. Libraries were prepared by immunoSEQ multiplex PCR; TCRdb keeps only in-frame clonotypes and omits some of them. From that table come the V and J calls and clone size; the DNA was used to work out D and trimming. The sample lists about 280,000 clones, nearly 90% occurring once. The source material was peripheral blood. The clonotype was recovered from a young man with active or convalescent COVID-19. The chain has TRBV12-3 or TRBV12-4 and TRBJ2-1; TRBD1 might be the D (6 bases). The CDR3 region has the DNA TGTGCCAGCAGTTGGACAGCCAATGAGCAGTTCTTC. This gives the protein CASSWTANEQFF.